The 17 T cell receptor beta chains given below trace back to one sample, sequenced in a study of technical replicates of blood from several donors. The table came from immunoSEQ multiplex PCR; TCRdb's copy has only in-frame clones and leaves some out. The sample includes tens of thousands of clones, 90% to 95% of them seen just once. The sample comprised T cells isolated from PBMCs. These receptors all stem from a human donor in good health.

This clone was seen more than once but under ten times. The J gene is TRBJ1-1, the V gene TRBV19; TRBD1 aligns across 11 bases. V lost 4 bases and J lost 0; bases outside the gene matches: 4. This CDR3 is built from 16 residues. Germline lookup yields CDR1 LNHDA and CDR2 SQIVND (reference sequence). The CDR3 loop reads CASSTGTGGLNTEAFF. The CDR3 DNA is TGTGCCAGTAGTACCGGGACAGGGGGTTTGAACACTGAAGCTTTCTTT.

The chain combines TRBV2 with TRBJ1-1; TRBD1 matches 10 bases. V was pared by 5 bases and J by 4 bases, with 10 bases of the junction left unmatched. The CDR3 consists of 16 residues. CDR1 and CDR2 (germline): SNHLY, FYNNEI. The CDR3 sequence is CASSLTPGTGVTEAFF. As DNA, the CDR3 is TGTGCCAGCAGTCTGACCCCGGGGACAGGGGTCACTGAAGCTTTCTTT.

The rearrangement joins TRBV11-3 to TRBJ2-5; D not resolved. The length of the CDR3 is 13 residues. Trimming left V 8 bases short and J 4 bases short, with 14 bases between. Per the germline V gene, CDR1 is SGHNT and CDR2 is YENEEA. CDR3 residues: CASEDIAGETQYF. In nucleotides, the CDR3 is TGTGCCAGCGAAGACATCGCCGGAGAGACCCAGTACTTC.

The V call is TRBV28, the J call TRBJ2-1; TRBD1 matches 11 bases. The ends lost 5 bases at V and 4 bases at J; junction bases unmatched: 13. CDR3 length: 18 amino acids. CDR1 is MDHEN and CDR2 is SYDVKM in the germline V gene. Here the CDR3 reads CASSIDTPGTGGYNEQFF. CDR3 DNA: TGTGCCAGCAGTATAGATACCCCCGGGACAGGGGGATACAATGAGCAGTTCTTC.

The rearrangement joins TRBV29-1 to TRBJ1-4; 9 nucleotides line up with TRBD1. Germline V gene data show CDR1 as SQVTM and CDR2 as ANQGSEA. The CDR3 totals 13 residues. V gave up 7 bases and J gave up 8 bases; unmatched junction bases: 8. The CDR3 nucleotides are TGCAGCGCCGAGGGGACAGGGAACGAAAAACTGTTTTTT. It is translated as CSAEGTGNEKLFF.

The rearrangement links TRBV6-5 to TRBJ2-2; 9 positions match TRBD2. V gave up 4 bases and J gave up 9 bases; unmatched junction bases: 3. Germline loops: CDR1 MNHEY, CDR2 SVGAGI. This CDR3 is built from 13 residues. CDR3 loop: CASSFLAGRELFF. The DNA of the CDR3 is TGTGCCAGCAGTTTTCTAGCGGGGCGGGAGCTGTTTTTT.

The chain carries TRBV28 and TRBJ1-2, with D unresolved. CDR1 and CDR2 from the germline V gene are MDHEN and SYDVKM. This CDR3 is built from 12 residues. The germline V and J ends were trimmed by 8 bases and 0 bases, with 7 bases remaining between them. CDR3 nucleotides: TGTGCCAGCGGCAATGCTAACTATGGCTACACCTTC. Encoded protein: CASGNANYGYTF.

The chain is built from TRBV9 and TRBJ1-4, with 11 bases that match TRBD1. The CDR3 sequence is 17 residues long. CDR1 and CDR2 from the germline V gene are SGDLS and YYNGEE. J was trimmed by 5 bases and V by 3 bases; bases with no gene match: 9. The CDR3 coding sequence is TGTGCCAGCAGCGCACAAGGGACAGGGGGTTCCAATGAAAAACTGTTTTTT. Its translation: CASSAQGTGGSNEKLFF.

The chain combines TRBV7-9 with TRBJ2-5; D not resolved. Looked up from germline, CDR1 is SEHNR and CDR2 is FQNEAQ (reference sequence). The CDR3 is made up of 14 amino acids. V lost 2 bases to trimming and J lost 4 bases, with 11 bases between them. The CDR3 sequence: CASSLPRSGETQYF. As DNA, the CDR3 is TGTGCCAGCAGCTTACCAAGGAGTGGAGAGACCCAGTACTTC.

V usage is TRBV9 and J usage is TRBJ1-1, with 9 positions matching TRBD1. The CDR3 totals 15 residues. The junction had 9 bases not matched to a gene; V was cut back by 4 bases and J by 5 bases. Germline loops: CDR1 SGDLS, CDR2 YYNGEE. The CDR3 protein is CASSSTGGPGTEAFF. The CDR3 bases are TGTGCCAGCAGCTCCACAGGGGGCCCCGGGACTGAAGCTTTCTTT.

This rearrangement joins TRBV6-5 to TRBJ2-1, with TRBD1 matching over 9 bases. The CDR3 totals 15 residues. Germline CDR1 and CDR2: MNHEY and SVGAGI. V shed 6 bases and J 2 bases; nucleotides not matched to a gene: 5. The CDR3 spells CASSVDRGTYNEQFF. In DNA, the CDR3 is TGTGCCAGCAGCGTTGACAGGGGGACCTACAATGAGCAGTTCTTC.

This clone was counted once. This sequence joins TRBV6-1 and TRBJ2-7, with 10 nucleotides matching TRBD1. CDR3 length: 14 amino acids. CDR1 is MNHNS and CDR2 is SASEGT in the germline V gene. Unmatched junction bases numbered 3, after V lost 3 bases and J lost 4 bases. The CDR3 loop reads CASSDGTGEYEQYF. The CDR3 DNA reads as TGTGCCAGCAGTGACGGGACAGGGGAGTACGAGCAGTACTTC.

This clone was observed once. The V and J genes are TRBV4-1 and TRBJ1-2; maybe TRBD1 (5 bases). The CDR3 is 16 residues long. The germline V gene has CDR1 MGHRA and CDR2 YSYEKL. V lost 2 bases to trimming and J lost 4 bases, with 17 bases between them. CDR3 amino acids: CASSQPGRGRRYGYTF. CDR3 DNA: TGCGCCAGCAGCCAACCTGGGAGGGGCCGTCGCTATGGCTACACCTTC.

The chain couples TRBV7-9 to TRBJ2-3; D might be TRBD2 (5 bases). The germline V and J ends were trimmed by 5 bases and 5 bases, with 8 bases remaining between them. The length of the CDR3 is 12 residues. Looked up from germline, CDR1 is SEHNR and CDR2 is FQNEAQ (reference sequence). In DNA form, the CDR3 reads TGTGCCAGCAGCCGGACTGGAGATACGCAGTATTTT. It is translated as CASSRTGDTQYF.

The genes are TRBV5-1 and TRBJ1-3, with unresolved D. The length of the CDR3 is 16 residues. Germline CDR1 reads SGHRS; CDR2 reads YFSETQ. The ends were cut back, 4 bases at V and 0 bases at J, with 14 bases in the middle. DNA of the CDR3: TGCGCCAGCAGCCGAAAAGAAGCGAGCTCTGGAAACACCATATATTTT. Translating it yields CASSRKEASSGNTIYF.

This clone was observed a single time. The chain couples TRBV7-2 to TRBJ2-6; D not certain. Germline V gene lookup returns CDR1 SGHTA and CDR2 FQGNSA. The CDR3 is made up of 15 amino acids. V was shortened by 1 base and J by 4 bases, with 8 bases between the two germline ends. The CDR3 reads CASSLGGLGANVLTF. For the CDR3, the DNA is TGTGCCAGCAGCTTAGGTGGGCTAGGGGCCAACGTCCTGACTTTC.

The V and J genes are TRBV27 and TRBJ2-5, with 10 nucleotides matching TRBD2. V shed 8 bases, J shed 1 base, and the junction held 4 bases outside the gene matches. This CDR3 has 14 amino acids. The germline V gene has CDR1 MNHEY and CDR2 SMNVEV (reference sequence). CDR3 sequence (DNA): TGTGCCAGCCGACTAGCGGGCCTCCAAGAGACCCAGTACTTC. It translates to CASRLAGLQETQYF.